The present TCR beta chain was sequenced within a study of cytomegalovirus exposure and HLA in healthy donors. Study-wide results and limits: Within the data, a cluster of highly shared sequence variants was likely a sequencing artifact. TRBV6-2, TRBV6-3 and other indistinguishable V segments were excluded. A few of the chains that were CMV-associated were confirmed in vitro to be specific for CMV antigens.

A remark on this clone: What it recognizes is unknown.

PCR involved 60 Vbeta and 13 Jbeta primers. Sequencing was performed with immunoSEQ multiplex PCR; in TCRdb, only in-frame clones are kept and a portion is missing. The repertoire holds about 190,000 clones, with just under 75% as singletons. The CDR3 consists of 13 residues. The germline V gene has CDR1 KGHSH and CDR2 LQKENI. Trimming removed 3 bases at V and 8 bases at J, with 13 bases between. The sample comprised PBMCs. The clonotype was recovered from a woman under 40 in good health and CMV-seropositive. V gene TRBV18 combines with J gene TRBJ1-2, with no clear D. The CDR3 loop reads CASSPGAVKGYTF. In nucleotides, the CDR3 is TGTGCCAGCTCACCGGGAGCCGTGAAAGGCTACACCTTC.